This TCR beta chain was recorded in a study of blood T cell repertoires in COVID-19. Study details: The analysed material was cDNA or gDNA that came from T cells, B-cell-depleted T cells, or PBMCs.

Those enrolled, adults aged about 18 to 89 years, came from roughly 22 US areas. Self-reported history from a screening survey and questionnaire set each donor's cohort. Authors' methods: For nucleated cells, counts were estimated from reference gene primer amplification. Sequencing was performed with immunoSEQ multiplex PCR; in TCRdb, only in-frame clones are kept and a portion is missing. V and J calls and clone size come straight from that table; D and trimming were deduced from the DNA. The sample carries just over 300,000 clones, roughly 90% recorded once. This TCR derives from a young woman with acute COVID-19. The sequenced sample was PBMCs or T cells enriched from blood (not recorded which).

CDR3 loop: CASSLRQTSSYEQYF. The CDR3 nucleotides are TGTGCCAGCAGCCTACGACAGACGAGCTCCTACGAGCAGTACTTC. This chain uses TRBV6-5 with TRBJ2-7; TRBD1 is a possible D gene (5 bases). The V end was cut by 6 bases, the J end by 0 bases, with 15 bases between. The CDR3 is made up of 15 amino acids. Germline CDR1 is MNHEY and CDR2 is SVGAGI.